This TCR beta chain was obtained from a study of control samples from healthy donors and cancer patients (dated by TCRdb to the early 2020s). Libraries were prepared through the immunoSEQ multiplex PCR assay. The table comes from immuneACCESS by way of TCRdb, which keeps in-frame sequences with V and J called. Part of the clones is missing from these tables; in studies checked, under half for an unresolved V gene and the rest for unknown reasons. Across this sample there are about 83,000 clones, with around 91% seen only once. 15% to 19% of the sample is held by the ten biggest clonotypes. As regards this clone: What this receptor recognizes is not known. Base qualities are not at hand, and no much larger clone is one base apart.

CDR1 and CDR2 are drawn from the germline V gene: MNHEY, SVGAGI. The CDR3 runs 13 amino acids, cysteine and phenylalanine included. Of the read, only the CDR3 DNA is kept; its 39 bases are in frame from base 1. V has 2 bases trimmed and J has 7 bases trimmed; junction bases matching no gene number 2. The chain links TRBV6-5 with TRBJ2-1; 7 central nucleotides agree with TRBD2. This TCR was sampled from a man aged 25-40 years in good health. The specimen was blood. The sequenced DNA: TGTGCCAGCAGTTACGGACTAGTTAATGAGCAGTTCTTC. Translated, it gives CASSYGLVNEQFF.